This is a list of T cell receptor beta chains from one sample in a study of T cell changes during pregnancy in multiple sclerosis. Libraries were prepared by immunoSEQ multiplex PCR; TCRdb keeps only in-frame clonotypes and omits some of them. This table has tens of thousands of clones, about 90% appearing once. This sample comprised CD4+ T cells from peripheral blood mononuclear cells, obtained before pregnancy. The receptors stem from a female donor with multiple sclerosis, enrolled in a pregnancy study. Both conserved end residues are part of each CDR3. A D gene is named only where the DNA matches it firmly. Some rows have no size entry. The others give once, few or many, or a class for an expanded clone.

CDR3aa: CASSSPQQKNYEQYF
CDR3nt: TGTGCCAGCAGCTCCCCACAACAGAAGAATTACGAGCAGTACTTC
d_gene: NA
j_gene: TRBJ2-7
v_gene: TRBV5-4
abundance: NA

CDR3aa: CASSLGTSGASGGELFF
CDR3nt: TGTGCCAGCAGCTTGGGGACTAGCGGGGCCTCGGGCGGGGAGCTGTTTTTT
d_gene: TRBD2
j_gene: TRBJ2-2
v_gene: TRBV5-4
abundance: NA

CDR3aa: CSVAGQGNEKLFF
CDR3nt: TGTAGCGTAGCTGGACAGGGTAATGAAAAACTGTTTTTT
d_gene: TRBD1
j_gene: TRBJ1-4
v_gene: TRBV29-1
abundance: NA

CDR3aa: CASSAGQGASTDTQYF
CDR3nt: TGTGCCAGCAGCGCGGGACAGGGGGCTAGCACAGATACGCAGTATTTT
d_gene: TRBD1
j_gene: TRBJ2-3
v_gene: TRBV7-7
abundance: NA

CDR3aa: CASSPALTENYGYTF
CDR3nt: TGTGCCAGCTCACCAGCTTTGACAGAAAACTATGGCTACACCTTC
d_gene: NA
j_gene: TRBJ1-2
v_gene: TRBV18
abundance: NA

CDR3aa: CASSHLIPGLSIGYTF
CDR3nt: TGTGCCAGCAGCCACCTTATCCCAGGTTTAAGTATTGGCTACACCTTC
d_gene: NA
j_gene: TRBJ1-2
v_gene: TRBV4-2
abundance: NA

CDR3aa: CASSLALGVPTEAFF
CDR3nt: TGTGCCAGCAGCTTAGCATTAGGGGTACCCACTGAAGCTTTCTTT
d_gene: NA
j_gene: TRBJ1-1
v_gene: TRBV11-2
abundance: NA

CDR3aa: CASSAWTSGTSYEQYF
CDR3nt: TGTGCCAGCAGCGCGTGGACTAGCGGGACCTCCTACGAGCAGTACTTC
d_gene: TRBD2
j_gene: TRBJ2-7
v_gene: TRBV13
abundance: once

CDR3aa: CAKGGLAGTEAFF
CDR3nt: TGTGCCAAAGGGGGCCTCGCCGGCACTGAAGCTTTCTTT
d_gene: TRBD1
j_gene: TRBJ1-1
v_gene: TRBV30
abundance: few

CDR3aa: CASSPSGGHQETQYF
CDR3nt: TGCGCCAGCAGCCCTAGCGGGGGGCACCAAGAGACCCAGTACTTC
d_gene: TRBD2
j_gene: TRBJ2-5
v_gene: TRBV4-3
abundance: NA

CDR3aa: CASDRIENSPLHF
CDR3nt: TGTGCCAGCGACAGGATTGAGAATTCACCCCTCCACTTT
d_gene: NA
j_gene: TRBJ1-6
v_gene: TRBV2
abundance: NA

CDR3aa: CASSQSMVSTIYF
CDR3nt: TGTGCCAGCAGCCAATCAATGGTTAGCACCATATATTTT
d_gene: NA
j_gene: TRBJ1-3
v_gene: TRBV7-2
abundance: NA

CDR3aa: CASSPRTGGNQPQHF
CDR3nt: TGTGCCAGCAGCCCTCGGACAGGAGGCAATCAGCCCCAGCATTTT
d_gene: TRBD1
j_gene: TRBJ1-5
v_gene: TRBV7-6
abundance: NA

CDR3aa: CASSPLGGANTGELFF
CDR3nt: TGTGCCAGCTCACCACTTGGGGGCGCGAACACCGGGGAGCTGTTTTTT
d_gene: NA
j_gene: TRBJ2-2
v_gene: TRBV18
abundance: once

CDR3aa: CASSQDTAKETQYF
CDR3nt: TGTGCCAGCAGCCAAGATACAGCTAAAGAGACCCAGTACTTC
d_gene: NA
j_gene: TRBJ2-5
v_gene: TRBV4-2
abundance: NA

CDR3aa: CASSVTESRDRVINEQYF
CDR3nt: TGTGCCAGCAGCGTAACCGAATCCAGGGACAGGGTGATTAACGAGCAGTACTTC
d_gene: TRBD1
j_gene: TRBJ2-7
v_gene: TRBV9
abundance: NA

CDR3aa: CAWRGTWYNEQFF
CDR3nt: TGTGCCTGGAGGGGGACTTGGTACAATGAGCAGTTCTTC
d_gene: NA
j_gene: TRBJ2-1
v_gene: TRBV30
abundance: once

CDR3aa: CASRVRSYNSPLHF
CDR3nt: TGTGCCTCCAGGGTTCGGTCCTATAATTCACCCCTCCACTTT
d_gene: NA
j_gene: TRBJ1-6
v_gene: TRBV30
abundance: NA

CDR3aa: CASRVRYGYTF
CDR3nt: TGCGCCAGCAGGGTCCGGTACGGCTACACCTTC
d_gene: NA
j_gene: TRBJ1-2
v_gene: TRBV23-1
abundance: NA

CDR3aa: CASSQDYTTDTQYF
CDR3nt: TGCGCCAGCAGCCAAGATTACACCACAGATACGCAGTATTTT
d_gene: NA
j_gene: TRBJ2-3
v_gene: TRBV4-3
abundance: NA

CDR3aa: CASSIGDRGSHGYTF
CDR3nt: TGTGCCAGTAGTATAGGTGACAGGGGCTCCCATGGCTACACCTTC
d_gene: TRBD1
j_gene: TRBJ1-2
v_gene: TRBV19
abundance: NA

CDR3aa: CASSLWGERVSGNTIYF
CDR3nt: TGTGCCAGCAGCTTATGGGGGGAAAGGGTCTCTGGAAACACCATATATTTT
d_gene: NA
j_gene: TRBJ1-3
v_gene: TRBV9
abundance: NA

CDR3aa: CATSFDRVNEKLFF
CDR3nt: TGTGCCACCAGCTTCGACAGAGTTAATGAAAAACTGTTTTTT
d_gene: NA
j_gene: TRBJ1-4
v_gene: TRBV15
abundance: NA

CDR3aa: CASSLQGGWEKLFF
CDR3nt: TGTGCCAGCAGCCTGCAGGGAGGGTGGGAAAAACTGTTTTTT
d_gene: NA
j_gene: TRBJ1-4
v_gene: TRBV7-2
abundance: NA

CDR3aa: CASSMTGIGNTIYF
CDR3nt: TGTGCCAGCAGTATGACAGGGATCGGAAACACCATATATTTT
d_gene: TRBD1
j_gene: TRBJ1-3
v_gene: TRBV6-1
abundance: NA

CDR3aa: CASSLRVYWGYTF
CDR3nt: TGTGCCAGCAGCTTACGTGTCTATTGGGGCTACACCTTC
d_gene: NA
j_gene: TRBJ1-2
v_gene: TRBV7-2
abundance: NA

CDR3aa: CSANREYGYTF
CDR3nt: TGCAGCGCCAACAGGGAGTATGGCTACACCTTC
d_gene: NA
j_gene: TRBJ1-2
v_gene: TRBV29-1
abundance: NA

CDR3aa: CASSLGPGQGVAFF
CDR3nt: TGTGCCAGCAGCTTGGGGCCGGGACAGGGGGTAGCTTTCTTT
d_gene: TRBD1
j_gene: TRBJ1-1
v_gene: TRBV5-4
abundance: NA

CDR3aa: CASSLLSGSYEQYF
CDR3nt: TGTGCCAGCAGCCTATTGTCGGGTTCGTACGAGCAGTACTTC
d_gene: NA
j_gene: TRBJ2-7
v_gene: TRBV6-6
abundance: NA

CDR3aa: CASSHAGGNYGYTF
CDR3nt: TGTGCCAGCAGCCACGCGGGGGGGAACTATGGCTACACCTTC
d_gene: NA
j_gene: TRBJ1-2
v_gene: TRBV9
abundance: NA

CDR3aa: CASSLSPSGGAQETQYF
CDR3nt: TGTGCCAGCAGCTTAAGCCCTAGCGGGGGGGCCCAAGAGACCCAGTACTTC
d_gene: TRBD2
j_gene: TRBJ2-5
v_gene: TRBV7-2
abundance: NA

CDR3aa: CASSLPGRGTTDTQYF
CDR3nt: TGTGCCAGCAGCTTGCCGGGCAGGGGAACCACAGATACGCAGTATTTT
d_gene: NA
j_gene: TRBJ2-3
v_gene: TRBV5-6
abundance: NA